A selection of T cell receptor beta chains follows, all from one sample in a study of control samples from healthy donors and cancer patients. Repertoires were generated with immunoSEQ multiplex PCR, while TCRdb's copy carries only in-frame clones and drops some. The data contain about 130,000 clones, approximately 92% of them singletons. The specimen was PBMCs. The receptors shown here come from an elderly man with head and neck cancer. CDR3s include the opening cysteine and the closing phenylalanine or tryptophan. A D gene is named only where the DNA matches it firmly. For some rows the clone size is stated as once, few or many, or as a class when expanded; others skip it.

J gene,D gene,clone size,V gene,CDR3 length,CDR3 protein,CDR3 DNA
TRBJ1-1,.,once,TRBV30,12,CAWRRPHTEAFF,TGTGCCTGGAGGCGTCCCCACACTGAAGCTTTCTTT
TRBJ1-6,.,.,TRBV2,11,CASREPKPLHF,TGTGCCAGCAGGGAACCGAAACCCCTCCACTTT
TRBJ2-3,.,.,TRBV24-1,13,CATSRQGGVTQYF,TGTGCCACCAGTAGACAGGGAGGAGTTACGCAGTATTTT
TRBJ2-6,.,.,TRBV10-2,16,CATIPITGTGASVLTF,TGCGCCACCATACCCATTACAGGGACTGGGGCCAGCGTCCTGACTTTC
TRBJ2-7,TRBD2,.,TRBV2,15,CASRATSGASYEQYF,TGTGCCAGCAGGGCGACTAGCGGGGCCTCCTACGAGCAGTACTTC
TRBJ1-1,.,once,TRBV12-3/TRBV12-4,13,CASRGEGGTEAFF,TGTGCCAGCAGGGGTGAAGGAGGCACTGAAGCTTTCTTT
TRBJ1-4,.,once,TRBV12-2,18,CASRSHSRGVATNEKLFF,TGTGCAAGTCGCTCCCATTCGCGGGGGGTGGCAACTAATGAAAAACTGTTTTTT
TRBJ2-1,TRBD2,.,TRBV20-1,14,CSASLSGGYNEQFF,TGCAGTGCTAGTCTCAGCGGGGGTTACAATGAGCAGTTCTTC
TRBJ2-7,.,.,TRBV5-1,14,CASRPTQQSYEQYF,TGCGCCAGCAGACCCACCCAGCAGTCCTACGAGCAGTACTTC
TRBJ1-1,TRBD1,.,TRBV6-5,14,CASSYRDRAEEAFF,TGTGCCAGCAGTTATCGGGACAGGGCCGAGGAAGCTTTCTTT
TRBJ1-1,TRBD1,.,TRBV7-6,15,CASSEYRGLNTEAFF,TGTGCCAGCAGCGAGTATAGGGGGCTAAACACTGAAGCTTTCTTT
TRBJ1-6,.,.,TRBV5-4,16,CASSLAEYRSDLPLHF,TGTGCCAGCAGCTTAGCCGAATATAGGTCAGATCTACCCCTCCACTTT
TRBJ1-5,.,.,TRBV3-1/TRBV3-2,13,CASSQESNQPQHF,TGTGCCAGCAGCCAAGAGAGCAATCAGCCCCAGCATTTT
TRBJ1-2,TRBD1,.,TRBV5-4,16,CASRQGQGTVNYGYTF,TGTGCCAGCAGACAAGGACAGGGAACGGTGAACTATGGCTACACCTTC
TRBJ1-2,.,once,TRBV27,15,CASSLSSSSNYGYTF,TGTGCCAGCAGTTTATCCTCCAGTTCTAACTATGGCTACACCTTC
TRBJ1-2,.,.,TRBV7-8,11,CASSRDYGYTF,TGTGCCAGCAGCCGGGACTATGGCTACACCTTC
TRBJ1-1,.,.,TRBV6-5,16,CASSYSWSGMNTEAFF,TGTGCCAGCAGTTACTCGTGGTCCGGGATGAACACTGAAGCTTTCTTT
TRBJ1-4,.,.,TRBV5-6,15,CASSLPFSSNEKLFF,TGTGCCAGCAGCCTACCCTTTAGTTCGAATGAAAAACTGTTTTTT
TRBJ2-1,.,few,TRBV5-5,13,CASSTDSYNEQFF,TGTGCCAGCAGCACGGACAGCTACAATGAGCAGTTCTTC
TRBJ2-5,.,.,TRBV19,17,CASSINLRRGAQETQYF,TGTGCCAGTAGTATTAATCTTCGGCGGGGAGCCCAAGAGACCCAGTACTTC
TRBJ2-5,TRBD2,.,TRBV5-4,14,CASSLTSGKETQYF,TGTGCCAGCAGCTTAACTAGCGGGAAAGAGACCCAGTACTTC
TRBJ1-3,.,.,TRBV30,14,CAWSSPGAGNTIYF,TGTGCCTGGAGTTCCCCAGGGGCTGGAAACACCATATATTTT
TRBJ1-1,.,.,TRBV11-2,12,CASSLSPGGAFF,TGTGCCAGCAGCTTATCACCCGGGGGAGCTTTCTTT
TRBJ1-2,TRBD1,.,TRBV19,15,CASSAGTGGYYGYTF,TGTGCCAGTAGTGCCGGGACAGGGGGATACTATGGCTACACCTTC
TRBJ2-7,.,.,TRBV18,14,CASSPPGSRYEQYF,TGTGCCAGCTCACCACCAGGCAGCCGCTACGAGCAGTACTTC
TRBJ1-2,.,.,TRBV6-2/TRBV6-3,16,CASSSGRGWLRHGYTF,TGTGCCAGCAGCTCTGGGAGGGGTTGGCTCCGGCATGGCTACACCTTC
TRBJ1-2,.,.,TRBV30,13,CAWSVEANYGYTF,TGTGCCTGGAGTGTAGAGGCTAACTATGGCTACACCTTC
TRBJ1-2,.,.,TRBV20-1,12,CSASSQVSGYTF,TGCAGTGCTAGTTCCCAAGTGTCTGGCTACACCTTC
TRBJ2-5,TRBD1,.,TRBV5-6,15,CASRDRALFQETQYF,TGTGCCAGTAGGGACAGGGCCCTCTTTCAAGAGACCCAGTACTTC
TRBJ2-6,.,.,TRBV4-3,16,CASSIQQGAGANVLTF,TGCGCCAGCTCCATACAACAGGGCGCTGGGGCCAACGTCCTGACTTTC
TRBJ2-6,.,.,TRBV5-6,16,CASSFRYSSGANVLTF,TGTGCCAGCAGCTTCCGTTATAGTTCTGGGGCCAACGTCCTGACTTTC
TRBJ1-5,TRBD1,.,TRBV27,15,CASSSTGGGNQPQHF,TGTGCCAGCAGTTCAACAGGGGGCGGCAATCAGCCCCAGCATTTT
TRBJ2-5,TRBD2,.,TRBV5-5,16,CASSSLPGGLQETQYF,TGTGCCAGCAGCTCCTTACCGGGGGGGCTCCAAGAGACCCAGTACTTC
TRBJ1-2,.,.,TRBV5-4,15,CASSGSFYRRYGYTF,TGTGCCAGCAGCGGGAGCTTCTATAGGCGCTATGGCTACACCTTC
TRBJ1-1,TRBD1,.,TRBV9,14,CASSGDRVDTEAFF,TGTGCCAGCAGCGGTGACAGGGTTGACACTGAAGCTTTCTTT
TRBJ2-1,TRBD2,.,TRBV30,14,CAWSGGTSDNEQFF,TGTGCCTGGAGTGGGGGGACTAGCGACAATGAGCAGTTCTTC
TRBJ2-7,.,.,TRBV4-3,13,CASSQESSYEQYF,TGCGCCAGCAGCCAGGAATCTAGCTACGAGCAGTACTTC
TRBJ2-5,.,.,TRBV2,13,CASTKWGQETQYF,TGTGCCAGCACCAAATGGGGCCAAGAGACCCAGTACTTC
TRBJ1-2,.,.,TRBV5-4,15,CASSSGGGGHYGYTF,TGTGCCAGCAGCTCGGGAGGGGGGGGCCATTATGGCTACACCTTC
TRBJ2-7,TRBD1,.,TRBV2,15,CASSNGQVSSYEQYF,TGTGCCAGCAGCAACGGACAGGTGAGCTCCTACGAGCAGTACTTC
TRBJ1-4,TRBD1,.,TRBV7-8,15,CASSVGQGAREKLFF,TGTGCCAGCAGCGTTGGACAGGGGGCGCGTGAAAAACTGTTTTTT
TRBJ2-3,TRBD2,.,TRBV9,15,CASSVLAGGTDTQYF,TGTGCCAGCAGCGTACTAGCGGGGGGCACAGATACGCAGTATTTT
TRBJ2-3,TRBD2,.,TRBV5-1,13,CASSTRLADTQYF,TGCGCCAGCAGCACCAGACTAGCGGATACGCAGTATTTT
TRBJ2-2,.,.,TRBV6-5,12,CASRLGTGELFF,TGTGCCAGCAGGTTGGGCACCGGGGAGCTGTTTTTT
TRBJ2-7,.,.,TRBV6-5,11,CASRQPREQYF,TGTGCCAGCCGACAGCCCCGGGAGCAGTACTTC
TRBJ1-2,TRBD1,.,TRBV3-1/TRBV3-2,15,CASSQATGVPYGYTF,TGTGCCAGCAGCCAAGCTACAGGGGTTCCGTATGGCTACACCTTC
TRBJ1-2,.,.,TRBV3-1/TRBV3-2,14,CASSQGGRIYGYTF,TGTGCCAGCAGCCAAGGGGGCAGGATCTATGGCTACACCTTC
TRBJ2-2,TRBD2,.,TRBV5-1,16,CASSSVTSGGTGELFF,TGCGCCAGCAGCTCGGTGACTAGCGGAGGCACCGGGGAGCTGTTTTTT
TRBJ2-7,.,.,TRBV5-1,14,CASSPLRGSYEQYF,TGCGCCAGCAGCCCCCTGCGGGGCTCCTACGAGCAGTACTTC
TRBJ2-1,.,once,TRBV21-1,18,CASSKALGKPSANNEQFF,TGTGCCAGCAGCAAAGCGCTGGGTAAACCCTCGGCTAACAATGAGCAGTTCTTC
TRBJ2-7,.,few,TRBV7-6,13,CASSLGFNNEQYF,TGTGCCAGCAGCTTAGGATTCAATAACGAGCAGTACTTC
TRBJ1-1,TRBD1,.,TRBV7-9,15,CASSLGGQGNTEAFF,TGTGCCAGCAGCTTAGGGGGACAGGGGAACACTGAAGCTTTCTTT
TRBJ1-6,.,.,TRBV6-5,13,CASSYDGNSPLHF,TGTGCCAGCAGTTACGACGGCAATTCACCCCTCCACTTT
TRBJ2-2,.,.,TRBV10-3,14,CAIRSQTNTGELFF,TGTGCCATCAGGAGCCAGACGAACACCGGGGAGCTGTTTTTT
TRBJ2-5,TRBD1,.,TRBV5-5,15,CASSSQGAVLETQYF,TGTGCCAGCAGCTCACAGGGGGCGGTGTTAGAGACCCAGTACTTC
TRBJ1-1,.,once,TRBV5-1,13,CASSPTPDTEAFF,TGCGCCAGCAGCCCGACCCCGGACACTGAAGCTTTCTTT
TRBJ1-3,.,.,TRBV5-1,16,CASSLVGASSGNTIYF,TGCGCCAGCAGCTTGGTAGGGGCCAGCTCTGGAAACACCATATATTTT
TRBJ1-3,.,.,TRBV5-4,16,CASSLGRGPSGNTIYF,TGTGCCAGCAGCCTGGGGCGGGGGCCTTCTGGAAACACCATATATTTT
TRBJ2-1,TRBD2,.,TRBV5-1,16,CASSWQTSGGWNEQFF,TGCGCCAGCAGCTGGCAGACTAGCGGGGGGTGGAATGAGCAGTTCTTC
TRBJ1-3,.,.,TRBV7-2,17,CASSLEGTTKVGNTIYF,TGTGCCAGCAGCTTAGAAGGGACAACAAAGGTAGGAAACACCATATATTTT